The next 4 T cell receptor beta chains were all read from a single sample in a study of OX40 agonist ivuxolimab in advanced cancers. Assay used: immunoSEQ multiplex PCR; TCRdb lists only in-frame clones, some missing. The data hold under 80,000 clones, with 85% observed a single time. The material was CD4+ or CD8+ T cells sorted from blood, obtained in a trial of the OX40 agonist ivuxolimab. All receptors derive from an adult with an advanced solid tumor such as melanoma, head and neck, liver or kidney cancer.

CDR3 loop: CASTRQGNTEAFF. The CDR3 DNA is TGTGCCAGCACCAGACAGGGGAACACTGAAGCTTTCTTT. The chain couples TRBV6-5 to TRBJ1-1, with 7 bases aligning to TRBD1. The CDR3 length is 13 residues. V shed 7 bases, J shed 1 base, and the junction held 3 bases outside the gene matches. Germline V gene lookup returns CDR1 MNHEY and CDR2 SVGAGI.

This rearrangement joins TRBV6-6 to TRBJ2-7; 7 bases fit TRBD2. This CDR3 contains 15 residues. V lost 6 bases, J lost 1 base, and 9 bases stayed unmatched. Germline CDR1 and CDR2: MNHNY and SVGAGI (reference sequence). The chain's CDR3 is CASSPVERGSYEQYF. The CDR3 nucleotides are TGTGCCAGCAGCCCCGTGGAGCGGGGATCCTACGAGCAGTACTTC.

The chain uses TRBV5-1 and TRBJ1-2; 7 nucleotides match TRBD1. CDR1 and CDR2 from the germline V gene are SGHRS and YFSETQ. This CDR3 is 14 amino acids long. Losses at the gene ends were 0 bases for V and 7 bases for J; bases not matched to a gene: 6. CDR3 coding DNA: TGCGCCAGCAGCTTGGATCGCAGGGGGGTTGGCTACACCTTC. Its translation: CASSLDRRGVGYTF. The variable domain in full, completed from reference TRBV5-1 and TRBJ1-2, reads KAGVTQTPRYLIKTRGQQVTLSCSPISGHRSVSWYQQTPGQGLQFLFEYFSETQRNKGNFPGRFSGRQFSNSRSEMNVSTLELGDSALYLCASSLDRRGVGYTFGSGTRLTVV.

V gene TRBV28 combines with J gene TRBJ2-7, with TRBD2 identical over 7 bases. J gave up 3 bases and V 5 bases, and 7 bases lay outside the gene matches. The CDR3 has 14 amino acids. Germline V lookup: CDR1 MDHEN, CDR2 SYDVKM. The CDR3 protein is CASSRSGPIYEQYF. CDR3 DNA: TGTGCCAGCAGTCGTAGCGGGCCCATCTACGAGCAGTACTTC.